This T cell receptor beta chain was sequenced in a study of cytomegalovirus exposure and HLA in healthy donors. The PCR made use of 60 Vbeta and 13 Jbeta primers. Profiled with immunoSEQ multiplex PCR; TCRdb holds only in-frame clones, not every one. The sample contains more than 110,000 clones, roughly four fifths of which appear only once. This CDR3 has 15 amino acids. The germline gives CDR1 SEHNR, CDR2 FQNEAQ (reference sequence). The V gene end was trimmed by 3 bases and the J gene end by 5 bases; junction bases not matched to a gene: 3. Sequencing used PBMCs. This receptor was identified in a woman aged 50 to 60 in good health and CMV-seronegative. This sequence joins TRBV7-9 and TRBJ1-5, with 11 bases lining up with TRBD1. The chain's CDR3 is CASSFGDRGDQPQHF. CDR3 bases: TGTGCCAGCAGCTTTGGGGACAGGGGGGATCAGCCCCAGCATTTT.